Shown below are 16 T cell receptor beta chains from a single sample sequenced in a study of T cell responses to AZD1222 COVID-19 vaccine. Data came from immunoSEQ multiplex PCR; TCRdb stores just in-frame clones and leaves some out. The repertoire holds around 140,000 clones, with under 90% as singletons. Sequences were derived from peripheral blood, sampled on day 0 of AZD1222 vaccination. The origin of the receptors is an adult in good health.

The CDR3 loop reads CSAFRRDGQAFF. The CDR3 DNA is TGCAGCGCTTTCCGACGGGATGGGCAGGCTTTCTTT. The chain recombines TRBV29-1 with TRBJ1-1, with D hard to call. Germline assignment: CDR1 SQVTM and CDR2 ANQGSEA. The ends were cut back, 7 bases at V and 11 bases at J, with 20 bases in the middle. The CDR3 contains 12 residues. Based on the CDR3 plus reference TRBV29-1 and TRBJ1-1, the full variable domain is SAVISQKPSRDICQRGTSLTIQCQVDSQVTMMFWYRQQPGQSLTLIATANQGSEATYESGFVIDKFPISRPNLTFSTLTVSNMSPEDSSIYLCSAFRRDGQAFFGQGTRLTVV.

This clone was seen once. The chain carries TRBV10-3 and TRBJ1-1; D gene unclear. This CDR3 has 13 amino acids. Trimming stripped 5 bases from V and 5 bases from J, with 12 bases between. The V gene's germline CDR1 is ENHRY and CDR2 SYGVKD. DNA for the CDR3: TGTGCCATCAGTACGGACTTCGGAACTGAAGCTTTCTTT. Residues: CAISTDFGTEAFF.

This clone was seen a single time. The chain carries TRBV2 and TRBJ1-3; D gene unclear. The CDR3 spans 16 residues. The germline gives CDR1 SNHLY, CDR2 FYNNEI. With 6 bases removed from V and 3 bases from J, the gap between germline ends came to 18 bases. CDR3 bases: TGTGCCAGCAGCCTCCGTTCGCTCAGTGGTGGAAACACCATATATTTT. It yields the protein CASSLRSLSGGNTIYF. The full variable domain, rest sourced from reference TRBV2 and TRBJ1-3, is EPEVTQTPSHQVTQMGQEVILRCVPISNHLYFYWYRQILGQKVEFLVSFYNNEISEKSEIFDDQFSVERPDGSNFTLKIRSTKLEDSAMYFCASSLRSLSGGNTIYFGEGSWLTVV.

In this sample, this clone turned up once. The J gene is TRBJ1-2, the V gene TRBV6-2 or TRBV6-3, with 7 bases identical to TRBD1. Germline values: CDR1 MNHEY, CDR2 SVGEGT. The junction had 2 bases not matched to a gene; V was cut back by 4 bases and J by 0 bases. CDR3 length: 14 residues. CDR3 in amino acids: CASSWGTANYGYTF. CDR3 nucleotides: TGTGCCAGCAGTTGGGGGACAGCTAACTATGGCTACACCTTC.

This chain connects TRBV10-2 to TRBJ1-1; D is uncertain. V lost 8 bases, J lost 1 base, and 8 bases lay in between. The germline V gene has CDR1 WSHSY and CDR2 SAAADI. This CDR3 has 12 residues. The CDR3 reads CASPGQNTEAFF. In DNA, the CDR3 is TGCGCCAGCCCCGGCCAGAACACTGAAGCTTTCTTT.

This clone turned up a few times. The chain carries TRBV10-3 and TRBJ1-3, with a possible D match to TRBD1 (6 bases). Germline V gene sequence: CDR1 ENHRY, CDR2 SYGVKD. V shed 5 bases and J shed 4 bases, with 9 bases lying between them. The CDR3 totals 13 residues. The CDR3 is CAISSGQGNTIYF. The CDR3 coding sequence is TGTGCCATCAGTTCAGGACAGGGAAACACCATATATTTT.

V usage is TRBV3-1 (or the pseudogene TRBV3-2) and J usage is TRBJ2-3, with 8 bases that match TRBD2. With V trimmed by 6 bases and J by 4 bases, 12 bases remained unmatched. The germline V gene has CDR1 LGHDT and CDR2 YNNKEL (reference sequence). The CDR3 sequence is 16 residues long. CDR3 protein: CASSYGTRRMSDTQYF. The CDR3 DNA reads TGTGCCAGCAGTTACGGGACTAGGAGAATGTCAGATACGCAGTATTTT.

In this sample, this clone turned up once. The rearrangement joins TRBV9 to TRBJ2-2; D is tentatively TRBD1 or TRBD2 (5 bases each). V lost 3 bases, J lost 4 bases, and 19 bases lay in between. The CDR3 has 17 amino acids. CDR1 is SGDLS and CDR2 is YYNGEE in the germline V gene. In nucleotides, the CDR3 is TGTGCCAGCAGCGCCCCTCGTTTGGGGACCCGCACCGGGGAGCTGTTTTTT. Its protein is CASSAPRLGTRTGELFF.

V gene TRBV7-6 combines with J gene TRBJ2-2; no definite D call. Germline V gene lookup returns CDR1 SGHVS and CDR2 FNYEAQ. This CDR3 is 14 amino acids long. V shed 8 bases and J shed 5 bases, with 15 bases lying between them. CDR3 in DNA: TGTGCCAGCGCCGTGGGTTCACGGACCGGGGAGCTGTTTTTT. It is translated as CASAVGSRTGELFF.

The chain combines TRBV28 with TRBJ1-2; the D gene is possibly TRBD1 (6 bases). The V gene's germline CDR1 is MDHEN and CDR2 SYDVKM. This CDR3 region has 14 residues. Trimming shortened V by 3 bases and J by 4 bases, and 12 bases separated the two germline ends. The CDR3, as DNA: TGTGCCAGCAGTTTTAGGGGGGCCTCCTATGGCTACACCTTC. Translating it yields CASSFRGASYGYTF.

V usage is TRBV18 and J usage is TRBJ1-2; D not certain. V gave up 3 bases and J gave up 0 bases, with 5 bases separating them. This CDR3 comprises 13 residues. The germline CDR1 and CDR2 sequences are KGHSH and LQKENI. CDR3 amino acids: CASSPQANYGYTF. The CDR3 region has the DNA TGTGCCAGCTCACCCCAGGCTAACTATGGCTACACCTTC.

The chain couples TRBV7-2 to TRBJ1-3, with D hard to call. The CDR3 extends over 13 amino acids. Germline assignment: CDR1 SGHTA and CDR2 FQGNSA. V lost 6 bases and J 2 bases, leaving 8 bases between the germline ends. The CDR3 reads CASRSGAGNTIYF. The DNA of the CDR3 is TGTGCCAGCAGGAGTGGGGCTGGAAACACCATATATTTT.

This clone was counted once. The V and J genes are TRBV7-2 and TRBJ1-2; 7 bases fit TRBD1. The trim removed 6 bases at V and 2 bases at J, leaving 9 bases unmatched. Germline lookup yields CDR1 SGHTA and CDR2 FQGNSA. The CDR3 extends over 15 amino acids. CDR3 coding DNA: TGTGCCAGCAGATTTGACAGGGACCAAAACTATGGCTACACCTTC. This encodes CASRFDRDQNYGYTF.

Details on this clone: At one end, the junction sequence differs from germline, possibly due to a read error. This CDR3 is also generated by other DNA sequences in the sample. The rearrangement joins TRBV7-2 to TRBJ1-2; D is ambiguous. The germline gives CDR1 SGHTA, CDR2 FQGNSA. The CDR3 totals 15 residues. CDR3 sequence: CASSLEGSGNYGYTF. CDR3 coding DNA: TGCGCCAGCAGCTTAGAAGGGTCGGGGAACTATGGCTACACCTTC.

J is TRBJ2-5 and V is TRBV3-1 (or the pseudogene TRBV3-2), with D possibly TRBD2 on 6 matching bases. This CDR3 contains 15 residues. V was pared by 4 bases and J by 2 bases, with 14 bases between. In germline, CDR1 is LGHDT, CDR2 YNNKEL (reference sequence). The CDR3 protein is CASSRGTRPQETQYF. CDR3 nucleotide sequence: TGTGCCAGCAGCCGAGGGACTCGTCCGCAAGAGACCCAGTACTTC.

The rearrangement joins TRBV19 to TRBJ2-3, with D perhaps assigned TRBD1 or TRBD2 (6 bases each). The CDR3 runs to 16 residues. V was shortened by 3 bases and J by 5 bases, with 18 bases between the two germline ends. Per germline, CDR1 LNHDA and CDR2 SQIVND (reference sequence). The CDR3 sequence: CASSISGDWSGDTQYF. CDR3 nucleotides: TGTGCCAGTAGTATCTCAGGGGACTGGTCAGGAGATACGCAGTATTTT.